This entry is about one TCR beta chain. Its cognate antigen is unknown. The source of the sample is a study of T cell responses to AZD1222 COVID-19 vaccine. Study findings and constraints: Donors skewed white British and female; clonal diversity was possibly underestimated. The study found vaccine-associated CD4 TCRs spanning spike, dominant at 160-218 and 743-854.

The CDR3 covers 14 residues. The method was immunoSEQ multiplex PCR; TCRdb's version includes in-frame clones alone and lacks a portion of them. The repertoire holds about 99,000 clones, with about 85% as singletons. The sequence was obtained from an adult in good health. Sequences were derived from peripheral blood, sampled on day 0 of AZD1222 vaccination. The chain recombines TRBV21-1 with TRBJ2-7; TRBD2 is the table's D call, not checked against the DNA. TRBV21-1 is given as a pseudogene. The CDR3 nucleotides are TGTGCCAGCAGCCTCCAAGGCGGTGGAAACGAGCAGTACTTC. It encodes CASSLQGGGNEQYF.